A selection of T cell receptor beta chains follows, all from one sample in a study of blood T cell repertoires in COVID-19. Assay used: immunoSEQ multiplex PCR; TCRdb lists only in-frame clones, some missing. The repertoire holds 80,000 or so clones, with roughly 86% as singletons. Input material: peripheral blood. These receptors were obtained from a woman aged 60-75 years with acute or convalescent COVID-19. Each CDR3 is given with its conserved first and last residue. A D gene is named only where the DNA matches it firmly. The listing skips clone size in some rows; elsewhere it reads once, few, many or a size class.

abundance	v_gene	d_gene	len	j_gene	CDR3nt	CDR3aa
few	TRBV7-3	NA	10	TRBJ1-5	TGTGCCAGCAGCCTCCTGCCCCAGCATTTT	CASSLLPQHF
few	TRBV19	NA	14	TRBJ2-7	TGTGCCAGTAGTAGGGTGGGCTTGTCCTACGAGCAGTACTTC	CASSRVGLSYEQYF
once	TRBV10-2	TRBD2	16	TRBJ2-1	TGCGCCAGCAGTTGGCGAGGAACTAGCGGGTACAATGAGCAGTTCTTC	CASSWRGTSGYNEQFF
few	TRBV7-9	NA	15	TRBJ2-3	TGTGCCAGCAGCTTAGCGGGTAGTCTGAGGGATACGCAGTATTTT	CASSLAGSLRDTQYF
NA	TRBV10-3	NA	16	TRBJ2-3	TGTGCCATCAGTGTGGGCCTAGGCGGGAGCACAGATACGCAGTATTTT	CAISVGLGGSTDTQYF
NA	TRBV28	NA	12	TRBJ1-2	TGTGCCAGCAGTTTAACAGACTATGGCTACACCTTC	CASSLTDYGYTF
NA	TRBV28	TRBD2	15	TRBJ2-7	TGTGCCAGCAGTCATAGCGGGGGTAGCTCCTACGAGCAGTACTTC	CASSHSGGSSYEQYF
NA	TRBV9	NA	15	TRBJ2-1	TGTGCCAGCAGCGTAGGGAGTTCGTCCTACAATGAGCAGTTCTTC	CASSVGSSSYNEQFF
few	TRBV7-2	NA	15	TRBJ2-5	TGTGCCAGCAGCCAAAATTTGGGAAGGGGGGAGACCCAGTACTTC	CASSQNLGRGETQYF
NA	TRBV4-1	TRBD1	17	TRBJ2-1	TGCGCCAGCAGCCCCCAACAGGGGCTAGGGACCTACAATGAGCAGTTCTTC	CASSPQQGLGTYNEQFF
NA	TRBV18	TRBD1	14	TRBJ2-7	TGTGCCAGCTCACCGGGACAGTCGATCTACGAGCAGTACTTC	CASSPGQSIYEQYF
once	TRBV9	NA	14	TRBJ2-3	TGTGCCAGCAGCGTAGACGGTCTCACAGATACGCAGTATTTT	CASSVDGLTDTQYF
NA	TRBV12-3/TRBV12-4	TRBD1	13	TRBJ1-2	TGTGCCAGCAGCACGAGACAGGGATATGGCTACACCTTC	CASSTRQGYGYTF
NA	TRBV28	NA	16	TRBJ1-5	TGTGCCAGCAGTTTATTTCATTTCTATAGCAATCAGCCCCAGCATTTT	CASSLFHFYSNQPQHF
NA	TRBV5-1	NA	16	TRBJ1-6	TGCGCCAGCAGCTTGGCGGGGGGCGCCTATAATTCACCCCTCCACTTT	CASSLAGGAYNSPLHF
NA	TRBV11-1	NA	14	TRBJ1-2	TGTGCCAGCAGCTACAACAGGGATGAGGGTGGCTACACCTTC	CASSYNRDEGGYTF
NA	TRBV2	NA	15	TRBJ2-7	TGTGCCAGCAGTGTTCTGGCGGGGTACTCCTACGAGCAGTACTTC	CASSVLAGYSYEQYF
NA	TRBV9	NA	15	TRBJ2-2	TGTGCCAGCAGCGTAGGCCAGCCAGGGACCGGGGAGCTGTTTTTT	CASSVGQPGTGELFF
few	TRBV28	NA	11	TRBJ1-2	TGTGCCAGCAGCAGGGACACGGCCTACACCTTC	CASSRDTAYTF
NA	TRBV24-1	NA	12	TRBJ2-7	TGTGCCACCAGTGGGGGCTCGTACGAGCAGTACTTC	CATSGGSYEQYF
NA	TRBV5-3	TRBD1	17	TRBJ1-3	TGTGCCAGAAGCTTGGAAGATAGGGGGCATTCGGGAAACACCATATATTTT	CARSLEDRGHSGNTIYF
NA	TRBV7-2	TRBD2	15	TRBJ2-7	TGTGCCAGCAATCCGGGGACTAGCGGATTTTACGAGCAGTACTTC	CASNPGTSGFYEQYF
few	TRBV19	NA	13	TRBJ2-1	TGTGCCAGTAGTATAGGACTAGACACTGAGCAGTTCTTC	CASSIGLDTEQFF
NA	TRBV4-3	NA	16	TRBJ2-1	TGCGCCAGCAGCCAAGATCAGGAGGGCACCTACAATGAGCAGTTCTTC	CASSQDQEGTYNEQFF
NA	TRBV5-4	TRBD1	16	TRBJ1-4	TGTGCCAGCAGCAGGGGACAGGGGTGGCCTAATGAAAAACTGTTTTTT	CASSRGQGWPNEKLFF
NA	TRBV9	NA	14	TRBJ1-4	TGTGCCAGCAGCGTTCAAGCGGGTAATGAAAAACTGTTTTTT	CASSVQAGNEKLFF
NA	TRBV28	TRBD1	18	TRBJ2-6	TGTGCCAGCAGTTCGGGACAGGGGTTTAGCTCTGGGGCCAACGTCCTGACTTTC	CASSSGQGFSSGANVLTF
NA	TRBV18	NA	12	TRBJ1-1	TGTGCCAGCTCACCGCAGGGTCTGGAAGCTTTCTTT	CASSPQGLEAFF
NA	TRBV28	NA	14	TRBJ2-7	TGTGCCAGCTACCCAGGGGGGCGGTTCTACGAGCAGTACTTC	CASYPGGRFYEQYF
NA	TRBV10-3	TRBD1	14	TRBJ2-1	TGTGCCATCAGTAATGACAGGGGCAACAATGAGCAGTTCTTC	CAISNDRGNNEQFF
NA	TRBV19	NA	15	TRBJ2-2	TGTGCCAGTAAATTGGTAGCGACGAACACCGGGGAGCTGTTTTTT	CASKLVATNTGELFF
NA	TRBV4-3	NA	13	TRBJ1-4	TGCGCCAGCAGCCGTGAGGTCGCGGAAAAACTGTTTTTT	CASSREVAEKLFF
NA	TRBV7-9	NA	15	TRBJ1-1	TGTGCCAGCAGCGCGGGGACCCATGATAACACTGAAGCTTTCTTT	CASSAGTHDNTEAFF
NA	TRBV20-1	TRBD1	13	TRBJ1-2	TGCAGTGCTAGTGGACAGGGGGGCTATGGCTACACCTTC	CSASGQGGYGYTF
NA	TRBV4-1	TRBD2	19	TRBJ2-3	TGCGCCAGCAGCCAAGTCTCCCAACCGGGGGGAGTCGGGGCGGATACGCAGTATTTT	CASSQVSQPGGVGADTQYF
NA	TRBV9	NA	15	TRBJ2-3	TGTGCCAGCAGCGTAGAGGGGGATAGCACAGATACGCAGTATTTT	CASSVEGDSTDTQYF
few	TRBV5-1	NA	16	TRBJ2-5	TGCGCCAGCAGCTCCCCCCTGGTGGGACTTCAAGAGACCCAGTACTTC	CASSSPLVGLQETQYF
NA	TRBV28	NA	11	TRBJ2-7	TGTGCCAGCGGGGAGGCCTACGAGCAGTACTTC	CASGEAYEQYF
NA	TRBV9	NA	16	TRBJ2-2	TGTGCCAGCAGCGTAGTTGGAACGAGGTCCACCGGGGAGCTGTTTTTT	CASSVVGTRSTGELFF
once	TRBV5-5	TRBD1	15	TRBJ2-1	TGTGCCAGCAGCGAGGGACAGGGGAGTTCGGATGAGCAGTTCTTC	CASSEGQGSSDEQFF
NA	TRBV14	NA	14	TRBJ1-2	TGTGCCAGCAGCCAAGTATTTACTAACTATGGCTACACCTTC	CASSQVFTNYGYTF
once	TRBV5-4	TRBD2	15	TRBJ2-3	TGTGCCAGCAGCTTAGCGGGGGGAGGAACAGATACGCAGTATTTT	CASSLAGGGTDTQYF
NA	TRBV24-1	TRBD1	21	TRBJ1-5	TGTGCCACCAGTGATTTGCTAACGCGTGGACAGGGGACTACTAGCAATCAGCCCCAGCATTTT	CATSDLLTRGQGTTSNQPQHF
NA	TRBV6-2/TRBV6-3	NA	12	TRBJ1-5	TGTGCCAGCAGCCCTGGGGGCCAGCCCCAGCATTTT	CASSPGGQPQHF
NA	TRBV7-2	TRBD1	14	TRBJ1-4	TGTGCCAGCAGCCCTCGACAGGGTGGGGAAAAACTGTTTTTT	CASSPRQGGEKLFF
NA	TRBV29-1	TRBD2	16	TRBJ2-2	TGCAGCGTTGGTAGGAATAGCGGGAGTGAAACCGGGGAGCTGTTTTTT	CSVGRNSGSETGELFF
once	TRBV18	NA	16	TRBJ1-2	TGTGCCAGCTCACCGATTAAACAGGGAGCCCTGGGTGGCTACACCTTC	CASSPIKQGALGGYTF
NA	TRBV21-1	NA	17	TRBJ2-2	TGTGCCAGCAGCAAAGACGGGAAGGGGGCGGGCACCGGGGAGCTGTTTTTT	CASSKDGKGAGTGELFF
NA	TRBV11-2	TRBD1	16	TRBJ2-1	TGTGCCAGCAGCTTAGGCGCGGGACAGGGGATTGGTGAGCAGTTCTTC	CASSLGAGQGIGEQFF
NA	TRBV28	TRBD2	14	TRBJ2-3	TGTGCCAGCATTTTAGGCGGGAGAGGAGATACGCAGTATTTT	CASILGGRGDTQYF
NA	TRBV30	TRBD1	15	TRBJ1-2	TGTGCCTGGAGAGAACCAGGGGGCGGGAGTAATGGCTACACCTTC	CAWREPGGGSNGYTF
NA	TRBV6-5	NA	13	TRBJ1-5	TGTGCCAGCAGCGCAGGGCCCAATCAGCCCCAGCATTTT	CASSAGPNQPQHF
NA	TRBV6-5	NA	14	TRBJ2-2	TGTGCCAGCAGTAGACGCGGGGTAGGCGGGGAGCTGTTTTTT	CASSRRGVGGELFF